This T cell receptor beta chain was profiled in a study of CD8 T cells in Susac syndrome (dated by TCRdb to the late 2010s). In the study overall: Of the Susac syndrome patients who were sequenced, roughly six had clinically active disease and fewer than ten were in clinical remission. At the time of blood withdrawal, Susac syndrome patients were either therapy-naive, taking corticosteroids (with some also receiving IVIg), or on IVIg alone. The study used repertoire sequencing to test whether antigen drove CD8+ T cell activation and differentiation in Susac syndrome. Clonality of the CD8+ T cell repertoire was compared between 11 to 12 healthy donors, 14 Susac syndrome patients and some 15 multiple sclerosis patients. Study-wide conclusions, independent of this receptor: Clonal expansion was seen in Susac syndrome CD8+ repertoires, peaking in CD8+ TEMRA cells and being greater in clinically active patients than in remitting ones. The number of individuals in the TCR sequencing and HLA analysis was recognized as being relatively small. Approximately 15 Susac-specific public clones were identified in the total CD8+ repertoire, and four to six Susac-specific public clones were identified in the CD8+ TEMRA repertoire.

RNA was extracted using the RNeasy kit, and about 0.5 to 1 ug of the RNA was reverse transcribed with random hexamers. The immunoSEQ multiplex PCR assay, covering 54 Vbeta and 13 Jbeta segments, was used to amplify TCR beta CDR3 regions. To correct PCR amplification bias, a synthetic template baseline was used for both primer optimization and computational correction. For the original study's pipeline: Only productive sequences were kept, with reads annotated to V, D and J genes according to IMGT and analyzed in immunoSEQ Analyzer. To calculate clonality, Shannon entropy was normalized by log2 of the number of productive unique sequences and then subtracted from one. For each patient and control, public and private clones were evaluated within the 100 most prevalent clones. Clones were defined as Susac-specific if absent from the healthy and MS cohorts, from approximately 1,100 published viral clones and from other ImmuneACCESS disease sequences. TCRdb reran the public reads through fastp at Q25 and MiXCR, keeping productive beta chains. Rows are combined by CDR3 protein, so each entry shows the most common genes and DNA. For this entry, the V and J calls and clone size follow TCRdb and not the study's own pipeline. The sample table contains fewer than 85,000 distinct CDR3 sequences; only one count was recorded for around 94% of them. In total, the top ten clones hold about 0.52% of the sample.

High-throughput TCR beta sequencing profiled peripheral blood CD8+ and CD4+ T cells from healthy donors, Susac syndrome patients and multiple sclerosis patients. The Susac syndrome patients fulfilled recently defined diagnostic criteria for either definite or probable disease. CD8+ TEMRA cells were enriched by FACS, while bulk CD8+ and CD4+ T cells were purified by magnetic negative isolation. Blood was collected in EDTA tubes and processed within 24 hours, with PBMCs isolated through density gradient centrifugation. PBMCs intended for TCR sequencing were cryopreserved in liquid nitrogen and thawed later in a water bath at 37 degrees C. The sorted or isolated CD4+, CD8+ and CD8+ TEMRA cells reached a purity of at least 90%. As concerns this clonotype: Its specific antigen is unknown. No base quality values were provided; no much bigger clone lies one nucleotide off.

Material for sequencing was CD8+ T cells from PBMCs. The sequence came from a human donor with Susac syndrome.

The CDR3 region: CASSVEGRAVYGYTF. The DNA sequence follows: TGTGCCAGCAGCGTAGAGGGCAGGGCTGTCTATGGCTACACCTTC. The sequence links TRBV9 to TRBJ1-2; TRBD1 is possibly the D segment (5 matching bases). V drops 0 bases and J drops 4 bases, leaving 13 bases in between. The CDR3, from cysteine to phenylalanine, totals 15 residues. Only CDR3 DNA is held: 45 bases, read in frame from base 1. According to the germline V gene, CDR1 reads SGDLS and CDR2 reads YYNGEE. Extended through the reference TRBV9 and TRBJ1-2 proteins, this CDR3 yields the full variable domain: DSGVTQTPKHLITATGQRVTLRCSPRSGDLSVYWYQQSLDQGLQFLIQYYNGEERAKGNILERFSAQQFPDLHSELNLSSLELGDSALYFCASSVEGRAVYGYTFGSGTRLTVV.